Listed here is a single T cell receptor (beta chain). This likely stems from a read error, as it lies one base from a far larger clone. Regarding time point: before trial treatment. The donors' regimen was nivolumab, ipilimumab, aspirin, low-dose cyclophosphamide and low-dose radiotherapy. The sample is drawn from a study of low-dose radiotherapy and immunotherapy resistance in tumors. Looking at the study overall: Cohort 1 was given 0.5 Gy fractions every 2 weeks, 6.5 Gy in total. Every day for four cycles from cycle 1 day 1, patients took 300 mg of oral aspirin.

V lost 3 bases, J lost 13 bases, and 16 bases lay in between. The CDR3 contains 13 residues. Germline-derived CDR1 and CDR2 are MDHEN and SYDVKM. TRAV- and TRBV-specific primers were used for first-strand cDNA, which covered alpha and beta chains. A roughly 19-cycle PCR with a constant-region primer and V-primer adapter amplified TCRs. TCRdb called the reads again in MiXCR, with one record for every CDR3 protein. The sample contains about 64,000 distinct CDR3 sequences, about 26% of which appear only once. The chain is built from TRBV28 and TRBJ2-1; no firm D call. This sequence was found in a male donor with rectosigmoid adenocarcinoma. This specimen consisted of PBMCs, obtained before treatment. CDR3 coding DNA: TGTGCCAGCAGTTTCGTGCGCCAAGAGACCCAGTTCTTC. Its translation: CASSFVRQETQFF.